This T cell receptor beta chain was recovered during a study of cytomegalovirus exposure and HLA in healthy donors. Study outcomes and limitations: Associated with HLA alleles at 0.05 false discovery rate in a later analysis were 17,000 or so TCR beta sequences. The authors later found most CMV-associated TCR beta chains appeared HLA-restricted.

The CDR3 spans 13 residues. CDR1 is SGHDN, CDR2 FVKESK, per germline. The germline V and J ends were trimmed by 1 base and 8 bases, with 11 bases remaining between them. PCR primers comprised 60 Vbeta and 13 Jbeta primers. Using immunoSEQ multiplex PCR, the repertoire was profiled, and TCRdb retains in-frame clones only, with some absent. The table lists some 56,000 clones. Note on this clone: The antigen remains unidentified.

This sequence was found in a woman aged 25 to 45 in good health and CMV-seropositive. The rearrangement joins TRBV14 to TRBJ1-2; tentative D call: TRBD1 (5 bases). The sample taken for sequencing was PBMCs. CDR3 residues: CASSQVRGEGYTF. CDR3 coding DNA: TGTGCCAGCAGCCAAGTTCGGGGGGAAGGCTACACCTTC.